The 10 T cell receptor beta chains below come from one sample, sequenced in a study of glioma-infiltrating T cells. TCR alpha and beta CDR3 regions were amplified from RNA using iRepertoire nested multiplex PCR. MiXCR, run by TCRdb on the multiplex PCR reads, gives a single entry per CDR3 protein. The sample consists of some 99,000 distinct CDR3 sequences, 25% to 30% of them appearing once. The source material was glioma tissue, nonneoplastic brain tissue, or PBMCs (not recorded which). The receptors were sampled from a human donor with low-grade glioma or glioblastoma, undergoing nonglioma brain surgery, or in good health (not recorded which).

In the case of this clonotype: A clone one base away is much larger, so this may be a read error. The CDR3 end shows no conserved phenylalanine or tryptophan, and so a read error is likely. The V and J genes are TRBV18 and TRBJ2-5; D is ambiguous. CDR3 size: 12 residues. Trimming removed 4 bases from V and 0 bases from J, with 3 bases in between. Germline CDR1 and CDR2: KGHSH and LQKENI. CDR3 sequence reads: CASSQYQETQYS. DNA of the CDR3: TGTGCCAGCTCACAGTACCAAGAGACCCAGTACTCC.

The sample holds many counts of this clonotype. The rearrangement joins TRBV7-2 to TRBJ2-7, with 10 bases matching TRBD1. The CDR3 is 14 amino acids. In germline, CDR1 is SGHTA, CDR2 FQGNSA. V trimming: 3 bases; J trimming: 6 bases; junction bases outside the gene matches: 5. The CDR3 reads CASSFRDRGREQYF. The CDR3 bases are TGTGCCAGCAGCTTCCGGGACAGGGGACGCGAGCAGTACTTC.

This clonotype has ten or more counts. The J gene is TRBJ1-1, the V gene TRBV10-2, with D uncertain. In germline, CDR1 is WSHSY, CDR2 SAAADI. The V end lost 6 bases, the J end lost 3 bases, and 5 bases lay between the germline ends. This CDR3 is 11 amino acids long. The CDR3 nucleotides are TGCGCCAGCAGGCAGGACACTGAAGCTTTCTTT. It codes for CASRQDTEAFF.

This clonotype appeared many times. This rearrangement joins TRBV5-1 to TRBJ1-2, with D hard to call. The CDR3 has 15 amino acids. Trimming left V 0 bases short and J 2 bases short, with 11 bases between. The germline CDR1 and CDR2 sequences are SGHRS and YFSETQ. This CDR3 is CASSLDRTENYGYTF. The CDR3 bases are TGCGCCAGCAGCTTGGATAGAACGGAGAACTATGGCTACACCTTC.

This clonotype was seen many times. CDR3 sequence reads: CASSRGTSGSTDTQYF. CDR3 sequence (DNA): TGTGCCAGCAGCCGCGGGACTAGCGGTAGCACAGATACGCAGTATTTT. The chain links TRBV27 to TRBJ2-3; TRBD2 aligns across 11 bases. J was trimmed by 0 bases and V by 6 bases; bases with no gene match: 5. The CDR3 consists of 16 residues. The V gene's germline CDR1 is MNHEY and CDR2 SMNVEV (reference sequence).

On this clonotype itself: At one boundary the junction diverges from the germline segment, which might be a read error. The gene calls are TRBV5-6 and TRBJ2-7, with D tentatively TRBD1 (6 bases). The germline V gene encodes CDR1 SGHDT and CDR2 YYEEEE. The CDR3 extends over 13 amino acids. The CDR3: CASSNRDSYEQYF. CDR3 DNA sequence: TGTGCTAGCAGCAACAGGGACTCCTACGAGCAGTACTTC.

This clonotype was counted at least ten times. The chain links TRBV18 to TRBJ1-2; D is unclear. The CDR3 extends over 15 amino acids. Trimming shortened V by 3 bases and J by 1 base, and 12 bases separated the two germline ends. CDR1 KGHSH and CDR2 LQKENI come from the germline V gene. This CDR3 is CASSPRTDFNYGYTF. CDR3 bases: TGTGCCAGCTCACCCCGGACGGACTTTAACTATGGCTACACCTTC.

This clonotype occurred many times. CDR3 sequence (DNA): TGTGCCAGCCTCGGCAGGGAGGGACAGCCCCAGCATTTT. Its translation is CASLGREGQPQHF. J is TRBJ1-5 and V is TRBV2; tentative D call: TRBD1 (5 bases). CDR3 length: 13 amino acids. Germline V lookup: CDR1 SNHLY, CDR2 FYNNEI. Trimming pared 8 bases from V and 7 bases from J, leaving 15 bases between.

Remarks on this clonotype: A much larger clone sits a single nucleotide away, making a read error possible. The J gene is TRBJ2-1, the V gene TRBV10-2; the match to TRBD2 covers 11 bases. This CDR3 comprises 13 residues. Per germline, CDR1 WSHSY and CDR2 SAAADI. CDR3 residues: CASNELAGDPGIF. The CDR3 nucleotides read TGCGCCAGCAATGAACTAGCGGGGGACCCCGGTATTTTC.

The chain joins TRBV3-1 to TRBJ2-1; D tentatively reads TRBD1 or TRBD2 (6 bases each). CDR1 is LGHDT, CDR2 YNNKEL, per germline (reference sequence). V was pared by 7 bases and J by 4 bases, with 20 bases between. The CDR3 sequence is 16 residues long. This CDR3 reads CASTLFTSRGYNEQFF. The CDR3 coding sequence is TGTGCCAGCACCCTCTTTACTAGCAGGGGATACAATGAGCAGTTCTTC.